This T cell receptor (beta chain) was captured by sequencing in a study of blood T cell repertoires in COVID-19. The age range of participants was 18 to 89 years, with residence in some 25 US areas. Participant reports of clinical history set cohort assignment. The study counted Cohort 3 donors as recovered given two negative PCRs, clearance, or symptom resolution. In the study's own analysis: Reference gene primer amplification gave nucleated cell count estimates. Using immunoSEQ multiplex PCR, the repertoire was profiled, and TCRdb retains in-frame clones only, with some absent. Clone size and V and J calls were adopted from that table, with D and trimming inferred from the DNA. The sample shows hundreds of thousands of clones, approximately 90% of them seen only once. The J segment lost 2 bases and the V segment lost 4 bases, leaving 9 bases of the junction unmatched. Per germline, CDR1 SGHRS and CDR2 YFSETQ. The CDR3 contains 17 residues.

The clonotype was recovered from a woman aged 45-59 years who had recovered from COVID-19. The genes are TRBV5-1 and TRBJ2-3, with 11 bases lining up with TRBD2. The sequencing input was PBMCs or T cells enriched from blood (not recorded which). CDR3 amino acids: CASSPGLAEGNTDTQYF. The CDR3 DNA reads as TGCGCCAGCAGCCCGGGACTAGCGGAAGGTAACACAGATACGCAGTATTTT.